The 10 T cell receptor beta chains below all came from one sample that was sequenced in a study of shared clonotypes between healthy human individuals. Libraries were prepared by immunoSEQ multiplex PCR; TCRdb keeps only in-frame clonotypes and omits some of them. The sample shows roughly 1,500,000 clones, 98% of them seen only once. Sequencing input: naive CD4+ T cells sorted from blood. The sample's subset: CD45RA+ positively selected. Receptors were obtained from a man aged 25 to 40 in good health.

This clone was recorded only once. The chain carries TRBV7-2 and TRBJ2-5, with 10 bases aligning to TRBD2. The CDR3 has 15 amino acids. The junction had 7 bases not matched to a gene; V was cut back by 3 bases and J by 6 bases. Germline loops: CDR1 SGHTA, CDR2 FQGNSA. The CDR3 DNA reads TGTGCCAGCAGCTTCGGAGCGGGGGGGAGGAAGACCCAGTACTTC. Translating gives CASSFGAGGRKTQYF.

This rearrangement joins TRBV5-1 to TRBJ1-3; possibly TRBD1 for D (6 bases). V dropped 4 bases and J dropped 0 bases, with 11 bases sitting between them. The CDR3 runs to 15 residues. Germline CDR1 and CDR2: SGHRS and YFSETQ. The CDR3 region has the DNA TGCGCCAGCAGCGGACAGACGAGCTCTGGAAACACCATATATTTT. Encoded protein: CASSGQTSSGNTIYF. The variable domain in full, with the rest retrieved from reference TRBV5-1 and TRBJ1-3, is KAGVTQTPRYLIKTRGQQVTLSCSPISGHRSVSWYQQTPGQGLQFLFEYFSETQRNKGNFPGRFSGRQFSNSRSEMNVSTLELGDSALYLCASSGQTSSGNTIYFGEGSWLTVV.

The chain uses TRBV5-4 and TRBJ2-1, with 8 bases that match TRBD1. The CDR3 totals 15 residues. V trimming: 0 bases; J trimming: 5 bases; junction bases outside the gene matches: 4. Per germline, CDR1 SGHNT and CDR2 YYREEE (reference sequence). CDR3 loop: CASSLGGQVNNEQFF. As DNA, the CDR3 is TGTGCCAGCAGCTTGGGGGGACAGGTCAACAATGAGCAGTTCTTC.

V and J are TRBV28 and TRBJ2-1, with TRBD2 matching over 7 bases. This CDR3 spans 15 amino acids. Germline V lookup: CDR1 MDHEN, CDR2 SYDVKM. V trimming: 3 bases; J trimming: 7 bases; junction bases outside the gene matches: 9. CDR3 sequence: CASSFLSGNTNEQFF. DNA for the CDR3: TGTGCCAGCAGTTTCTTGAGCGGGAACACAAATGAGCAGTTCTTC.

This clone was seen a single time. The chain carries TRBV5-1 and TRBJ2-3; 9 bases match TRBD1. CDR1 and CDR2 from the germline V gene are SGHRS and YFSETQ. CDR3 length equals 16 residues. Trimming removed 0 bases from V and 5 bases from J; junction bases left unmatched: 7. CDR3 sequence: CASSLVAGTGKDTQYF. In nucleotides, the CDR3 is TGCGCCAGCAGCTTGGTTGCCGGGACAGGGAAAGATACGCAGTATTTT.

The chain has TRBV9 and TRBJ2-1; D perhaps matches TRBD1 (6 bases). V dropped 3 bases and J dropped 0 bases, with 16 bases sitting between them. Germline-derived CDR1 and CDR2 are SGDLS and YYNGEE. The CDR3 loop spans 17 amino acids. The CDR3 here is CASSGTGFSSSYNEQFF. As DNA, the CDR3 is TGTGCCAGCAGCGGTACAGGGTTCTCAAGCTCCTACAATGAGCAGTTCTTC. Supplemented by reference TRBV9 and TRBJ2-1, the full variable domain reads DSGVTQTPKHLITATGQRVTLRCSPRSGDLSVYWYQQSLDQGLQFLIQYYNGEERAKGNILERFSAQQFPDLHSELNLSSLELGDSALYFCASSGTGFSSSYNEQFFGPGTRLTVL.

V gene TRBV5-4 combines with J gene TRBJ2-7; D may be TRBD1 (6 bases). Trimming shortened V by 0 bases and J by 6 bases, and 10 bases separated the two germline ends. The CDR3 contains 13 residues. Germline-derived CDR1 and CDR2 are SGHNT and YYREEE (reference sequence). This CDR3 reads CASSLGLGAEQYF. The CDR3 nucleotides read TGTGCCAGCAGCTTGGGCTTGGGGGCCGAGCAGTACTTC.

The chain's CDR3 is CASSPTVLWTDTQYF. The DNA of the CDR3 is TGTGCCAGCAGCCCTACCGTCTTGTGGACAGATACGCAGTATTTT. This rearrangement joins TRBV9 to TRBJ2-3; D uncertain. V was clipped by 4 bases and J by 3 bases, with 15 bases between them. The CDR3 is made up of 15 amino acids. Germline values: CDR1 SGDLS, CDR2 YYNGEE.

This chain connects TRBV25-1 to TRBJ1-1; 8 nucleotides line up with TRBD1. The CDR3 is 14 amino acids. CDR1 and CDR2 from the germline V gene are MGHDK and SYGVNS. Trimming removed 1 base from V and 7 bases from J; junction bases left unmatched: 5. In DNA form, the CDR3 reads TGTGCCAGCAGTGAATCGGACAGGGTCGGTGAAGCTTTCTTT. Encoded protein: CASSESDRVGEAFF.

This chain connects TRBV7-9 to TRBJ1-1; D remains ambiguous. From germline, CDR1 is SEHNR and CDR2 FQNEAQ (reference sequence). V was shortened by 7 bases and J by 1 base, with 7 bases between the two germline ends. The CDR3 totals 12 residues. The chain's CDR3 is CASNPGNTEAFF. Written as DNA, the CDR3 is TGTGCCAGCAACCCGGGGAACACTGAAGCTTTCTTT.